The TCR beta chain under discussion was sequenced for a study of shared T cell receptors in the human thymus. The CDR3 is 13 amino acids. Trimming took 1 base from V and 3 from J, leaving 6 bases between them. Germline CDR1 reads SGHNT; CDR2 reads YENEEA. Some clones are missing from TCRdb's copy, which holds only in-frame ones; the method was immunoSEQ multiplex PCR. The repertoire includes hundreds of thousands of clones, 70% to 90% of them detected once, and roughly 0.0089% sits in the top ten. This sample was also put to use in a study of human thymus T cells.

This TCR was sampled from a boy in the first two years of life with a congenital heart defect. The sequenced sample was thymocytes. The gene calls are TRBV11-3 and TRBJ1-1; D unresolved. CDR3: CASSLGGDTEAFF. Written as DNA, the CDR3 is TGTGCCAGCAGCTTAGGCGGCGACACTGAAGCTTTCTTT.